This TCR beta chain is from a study of blood T cell repertoires in COVID-19. The CDR3 runs to 14 residues. Trimming removed 7 bases from V and 7 bases from J; junction bases left unmatched: 11. CDR1 is WSHSY, CDR2 SAAADI, per germline. This clone appeared a few times. In the authors' workflow: Amplification from reference gene primers served as the basis for estimated nucleated cell counts. Clones were sequenced by immunoSEQ multiplex PCR, and TCRdb holds only the in-frame ones, with some missing. V, J and clone size reflect that table, while D and trimming were determined from the DNA. Here the sample spans approximately 210,000 clones, approximately 80% being singletons.

The V call is TRBV10-2, the J call TRBJ1-2; 8 bases agree with TRBD1. The specimen was PBMCs or T cells enriched from blood (not recorded which). This receptor was identified in a woman in her sixties or seventies who had recovered from COVID-19. CDR3 nucleotide sequence: TGCGCCAGCAAACCCGGCAGGGGGCCAAGTGGCTACACCTTC. Its translation is CASKPGRGPSGYTF.